One sample yielded the 5 T cell receptor beta chains listed below, sequenced in a study of blood T cell repertoires in COVID-19. The repertoire was sequenced with immunoSEQ multiplex PCR; TCRdb's copy has only in-frame clones and lacks some. This repertoire shows approximately 34,000 clones, 75% to 85% found once; its top ten account for under 15%. The specimen sequenced was peripheral blood. The receptors originated from a woman in her seventies with acute or convalescent COVID-19.

The chain recombines TRBV24-1 with TRBJ1-5; D possibly corresponds to TRBD1 (6 bases). The CDR3 totals 18 residues. V shed 0 bases and J shed 2 bases, with 16 bases lying between them. CDR1 and CDR2 (germline): KGHDR, SFDVKD. The CDR3 nucleotides read TGTGCCACCAGTGATTTGCAGGGGACACCCACGGGCAATCAGCCCCAGCATTTT. It encodes CATSDLQGTPTGNQPQHF.

This chain links TRBV14 with TRBJ2-7; tentative D call: TRBD2 (6 bases). V shed 2 bases and J shed 3 bases, with 17 bases lying between them. CDR3 length: 16 amino acids. Germline-derived CDR1 and CDR2 are SGHDN and FVKESK. The CDR3 nucleotides are TGTGCCAGCAGCCAAACCCCTCGAGGGAGGAACTACGAGCAGTACTTC. It specifies CASSQTPRGRNYEQYF.

The chain uses TRBV19 and TRBJ2-7; D might be TRBD1 (5 bases). The CDR3 totals 14 residues. V was shortened by 5 bases and J by 1 base, with 12 bases between the two germline ends. CDR1 is LNHDA and CDR2 is SQIVND in the germline V gene (reference sequence). This chain's CDR3 is CASSFDRNSYEQYF. CDR3 coding DNA: TGTGCCAGTAGTTTCGACAGAAATTCCTACGAGCAGTACTTC.

This sequence joins TRBV6-5 and TRBJ2-7; TRBD1 matches at 7 bases. V shed 8 bases and J 2 bases; nucleotides not matched to a gene: 3. This CDR3 region has 12 residues. Per germline, CDR1 MNHEY and CDR2 SVGAGI. CDR3 nucleotide sequence: TGTGCCAGCCAGGGACAGACCTACGAGCAGTACTTC. It encodes CASQGQTYEQYF.

This chain links TRBV7-2 with TRBJ1-2; D unclear. Germline V gene data show CDR1 as SGHTA and CDR2 as FQGNSA. CDR3 length: 15 amino acids. Trimming pared 1 base from V and 2 bases from J, leaving 11 bases between. Here the CDR3 reads CASSLGLTINYGYTF. DNA of the CDR3: TGTGCCAGCAGCTTAGGGCTCACCATCAACTATGGCTACACCTTC.